This TCR beta chain was captured by sequencing in a study of shared clonotypes between healthy human individuals. With respect to this clone: Other DNA sequences in this sample translate to the same CDR3.

This CDR3 region has 15 residues. In germline, CDR1 is MGHDK, CDR2 SYGVNS. V was clipped by 4 bases and J by 0 bases, with 10 bases between them. Clones were read by immunoSEQ multiplex PCR, and TCRdb kept only the in-frame ones, dropping some. The sample has hundreds of thousands of clones; about 80% are singletons. This receptor was obtained from a woman aged 25-40 years in good health. The chain is built from TRBV25-1 and TRBJ1-3; no clear D. Sequencing used memory CD4+ T cells sorted from blood. As to subset: CD45RA-negative fraction. CDR3 DNA: TGTGCCAGCAGTGCTCCGGGCAGCTCTGGAAACACCATATATTTT. Its protein product is CASSAPGSSGNTIYF.